The 2 T cell receptor beta chains below all came from one sample that was sequenced in a study of shared clonotypes between healthy human individuals. Assay: immunoSEQ multiplex PCR; the TCRdb copy retains only in-frame clones and omits some. The sample holds hundreds of thousands of clones, about 76% seen once. The sequenced sample consisted of PBMCs. The origin of the receptors is a woman between 40 and 55 years old in good health. Some clones in this sample may be carry-over from other donors' samples.

The chain links TRBV29-1 to TRBJ1-2; D remains ambiguous. V dropped 0 bases and J dropped 12 bases, with 8 bases sitting between them. Germline V gene lookup returns CDR1 SQVTM and CDR2 ANQGSEA. The CDR3 consists of 10 residues. In nucleotides, the CDR3 is TGCAGCGTTGAAGATGGCCCCGACACCTTC. This codes for CSVEDGPDTF.

V usage is TRBV28 and J usage is TRBJ2-7, with TRBD1 matching 12 bases. The ends lost 4 bases at V and 6 bases at J; junction bases unmatched: 4. The CDR3 covers 14 residues. The germline gives CDR1 MDHEN, CDR2 SYDVKM. The CDR3 spells CASSWGQGAGEQYF. CDR3 coding DNA: TGTGCCAGCAGTTGGGGACAGGGGGCTGGCGAGCAGTACTTC.